Included here is one TCR beta chain sequence, with context. V was pared by 3 bases and J by 5 bases, with 23 bases between. Germline CDR1 and CDR2: SGHRS and YFSETQ. The CDR3 consists of 17 residues. These data come from a study of early stage breast cancer tumors. Generated by immunoSEQ multiplex PCR, the TCRdb table keeps only in-frame clones and is missing some. Of 25,000 to 35,000 clones in the sample, around four fifths were seen once. The sample was blood. This TCR was recovered from a person aged 45-65 years with breast cancer. V and J are TRBV5-1 and TRBJ2-5; D is perhaps TRBD2 (6 bases). This CDR3 is CASSSLLGGSTSETQYF. In nucleotides, the CDR3 is TGCGCCAGCAGCTCCCTCCTCGGGGGTAGTACGTCGGAGACCCAGTACTTC.